These T cell receptor beta chains were read from a single sample in a study of shared clonotypes between healthy human individuals. Profiled with immunoSEQ multiplex PCR; TCRdb holds only in-frame clones, not every one. The top ten hold around 1.5% of the sample, which has 950,000 to 1,100,000 clones, 65% to 80% seen once. The sequenced sample consisted of memory CD4+ T cells sorted from blood. The receptors stem from a man between 18 and 35 years old in good health. The CDR3 runs from the conserved cysteine through the conserved F or W. The D gene is left open where the match is weak. Clone size appears in some rows only: once, few, many, or a class for an expanded clone.

J: TRBJ1-1
V: TRBV11-2
size: few
D: TRBD1
DNA: TGTGCCAGCAGCCCGAGACAGGGGGCTAGCGCTGAAGCTTTCTTT
CDR3: CASSPRQGASAEAFF

J: TRBJ2-1
V: TRBV7-9
size: .
D: .
DNA: TGTGCCAGCAGACCCGACACAGGGTCTATCGTACGGGGCAATGAGCAGTTCTTC
CDR3: CASRPDTGSIVRGNEQFF

J: TRBJ1-2
V: TRBV7-2
size: once
D: TRBD1
DNA: TGTGCCAGCAGCATACAGGGGACGATAAATGGCTACACCTTC
CDR3: CASSIQGTINGYTF

J: TRBJ2-7
V: TRBV7-2
size: .
D: TRBD1
DNA: TGTGCCAGCAGCTTAGGACAGGGTGCCTACGAGCAGTACTTC
CDR3: CASSLGQGAYEQYF

J: TRBJ2-5
V: TRBV2
size: .
D: TRBD1
DNA: TGTGCCAGCAGTGGGGGGACAGGGACTCAAGAGACCCAGTACTTC
CDR3: CASSGGTGTQETQYF

J: TRBJ2-7
V: TRBV4-1
size: .
D: TRBD2
DNA: TGCGCCAGCAGCCAAGGCCCCGGTCTGACTAGCGGGGAAACCTACGAGCAGTACTTC
CDR3: CASSQGPGLTSGETYEQYF

J: TRBJ1-2
V: TRBV7-2
size: .
D: .
DNA: TGTGCCAGCAGCCACCCGGGCCTCTATGGCTACACCTTC
CDR3: CASSHPGLYGYTF

J: TRBJ2-7
V: TRBV27
size: .
D: .
DNA: TGTGCCAGCAGTTTCTCAAAGGGGTACGAGCAGTACTTC
CDR3: CASSFSKGYEQYF

J: TRBJ2-2
V: TRBV6-5
size: .
D: .
DNA: TGTGCCAGCAGTTCAAGCCAATACACCGGGGAGCTGTTTTTT
CDR3: CASSSSQYTGELFF

J: TRBJ1-1
V: TRBV30
size: .
D: .
DNA: TGTGCCTGGAGTGTTACCAGGACAGCGGAAGCTTTCTTT
CDR3: CAWSVTRTAEAFF

J: TRBJ2-1
V: TRBV14
size: .
D: .
DNA: TGTGCCAGCAGCCAAGAGAGGCTAGCGCCTCTCAATGAGCAGTTCTTC
CDR3: CASSQERLAPLNEQFF

J: TRBJ2-5
V: TRBV11-2
size: many
D: TRBD2
DNA: TGTGCCAGCAGCTTAGAAGGGGCTAGCGGGGGAAAAGAGACCCAGTACTTC
CDR3: CASSLEGASGGKETQYF

J: TRBJ1-6
V: TRBV6-5
size: once
D: .
DNA: TGTGCCACCTACGACGCGGTTGGTTCACCCCTCCACTTT
CDR3: CATYDAVGSPLHF

J: TRBJ2-3
V: TRBV2
size: few
D: .
DNA: TGTGCCAGCAGTCGGGTAGCGGCCCTCACAGATACGCAGTATTTT
CDR3: CASSRVAALTDTQYF

J: TRBJ2-7
V: TRBV5-5
size: few
D: .
DNA: TGTGCCAGCAGTTATGAGGCCAGGGGTGCATCCTACGAGCAGTACTTC
CDR3: CASSYEARGASYEQYF

J: TRBJ1-4
V: TRBV5-4
size: .
D: TRBD1
DNA: TGTGCCAGCAGCCTCACCTCCGGGACAGGGGGCGAAAAACTGTTTTTT
CDR3: CASSLTSGTGGEKLFF

J: TRBJ1-3
V: TRBV2
size: few
D: .
DNA: TGTGCCAGCAGTGAAGGGGGTCGGTCTGGAAACACCATATATTTT
CDR3: CASSEGGRSGNTIYF

J: TRBJ1-6
V: TRBV5-4
size: .
D: TRBD1
DNA: TGTGCCAGCAGCTCGGACAGGAACTCACCCCTCCACTTT
CDR3: CASSSDRNSPLHF

J: TRBJ2-6
V: TRBV10-3
size: .
D: .
DNA: TGTGCCATCCCAGGGGGGCTAAGCTCTGGGGCCAACGTCCTGACTTTC
CDR3: CAIPGGLSSGANVLTF

J: TRBJ2-3
V: TRBV21-1
size: .
D: .
DNA: TGTGCCAGCCCTAGGGCGCCTCTAAGCACAGATACGCAGTATTTT
CDR3: CASPRAPLSTDTQYF

J: TRBJ2-5
V: TRBV10-3
size: .
D: .
DNA: TGTGCCAGCGGGGGCTTAAACAAAGAGACCCAGTACTTC
CDR3: CASGGLNKETQYF

J: TRBJ1-6
V: TRBV5-8
size: .
D: .
DNA: TGTGCCAGCAGCTTGGGTACAGGCAATTCACCCCTCCACTTT
CDR3: CASSLGTGNSPLHF

J: TRBJ2-3
V: TRBV30
size: .
D: .
DNA: TGTGCCTGGAGTGTACAGGGCCCAGATACGCAGTATTTT
CDR3: CAWSVQGPDTQYF

J: TRBJ2-1
V: TRBV30
size: .
D: TRBD2
DNA: TGTGCCTGGAACAGGGGAGCGGGGGGGCCCAATGAGCAGTTCTTC
CDR3: CAWNRGAGGPNEQFF

J: TRBJ2-3
V: TRBV7-2
size: .
D: TRBD2
DNA: TGTGCCAGCAGTCGCAGACTAGCGGGGAACACAGATACGCAGTATTTT
CDR3: CASSRRLAGNTDTQYF

J: TRBJ1-3
V: TRBV29-1
size: .
D: TRBD1
DNA: TGCAGCGTTGAAGTACAGGGGGCGGCAGGAAACACCATATATTTT
CDR3: CSVEVQGAAGNTIYF

J: TRBJ2-5
V: TRBV5-1
size: once
D: TRBD1
DNA: TGCGCCAGCAGCTCGACAGGGGTTGAGACCCAGTACTTC
CDR3: CASSSTGVETQYF

J: TRBJ2-3
V: TRBV2
size: .
D: .
DNA: TGTGCCAGCAGTGTAAGAGATACGCAGTATTTT
CDR3: CASSVRDTQYF

J: TRBJ2-2
V: TRBV9
size: .
D: .
DNA: TGTGCCAGCAGCTCCCGGGATTACACCGGGGAGCTGTTTTTT
CDR3: CASSSRDYTGELFF

J: TRBJ2-4
V: TRBV15
size: .
D: .
DNA: TGTGCCACCAGCAGAGATGGGGCTAGCCCCCTAGCCAAAAACATTCAGTACTTC
CDR3: CATSRDGASPLAKNIQYF

J: TRBJ2-1
V: TRBV5-1
size: .
D: .
DNA: TGCGCCAGCAGCTCAGACGGACGCCAGTTCTTC
CDR3: CASSSDGRQFF

J: TRBJ1-6
V: TRBV18
size: .
D: TRBD1
DNA: TGTGCCAGCTCTCCAAAGGAGACAGGGAGCTCACCCCTCCACTTT
CDR3: CASSPKETGSSPLHF

J: TRBJ2-1
V: TRBV30
size: few
D: .
DNA: TGTGCCTGGGGTGGGGGTAGCGGCTCCTACAATGAGCAGTTCTTC
CDR3: CAWGGGSGSYNEQFF

J: TRBJ2-6
V: TRBV18
size: .
D: .
DNA: TGTGCCAGCTCACCGAGTACAGGGATCTCTGGGGCCAACGTCCTGACTTTC
CDR3: CASSPSTGISGANVLTF